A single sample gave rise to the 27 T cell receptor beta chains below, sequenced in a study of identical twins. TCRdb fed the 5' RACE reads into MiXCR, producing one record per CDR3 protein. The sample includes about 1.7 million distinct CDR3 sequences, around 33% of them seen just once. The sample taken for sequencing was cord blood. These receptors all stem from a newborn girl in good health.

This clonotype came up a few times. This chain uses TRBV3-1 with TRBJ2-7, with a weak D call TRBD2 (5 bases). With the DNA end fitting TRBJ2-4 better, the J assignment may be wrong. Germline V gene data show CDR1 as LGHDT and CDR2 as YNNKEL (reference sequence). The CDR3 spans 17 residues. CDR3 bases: TGTGCCAGCAGCCCTACTTTAGGGCAGCGAGGGCAAAACATTCAGTACTTC. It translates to CASSPTLGQRGQNIQYF.

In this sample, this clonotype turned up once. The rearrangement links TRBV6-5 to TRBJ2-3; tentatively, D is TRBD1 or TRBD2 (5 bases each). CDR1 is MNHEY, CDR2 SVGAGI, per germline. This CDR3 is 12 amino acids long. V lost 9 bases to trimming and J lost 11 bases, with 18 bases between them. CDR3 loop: CASDSAGFGQYF. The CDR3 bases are TGTGCCAGTGACAGCGCGGGCTTCGGGCAGTATTTT.

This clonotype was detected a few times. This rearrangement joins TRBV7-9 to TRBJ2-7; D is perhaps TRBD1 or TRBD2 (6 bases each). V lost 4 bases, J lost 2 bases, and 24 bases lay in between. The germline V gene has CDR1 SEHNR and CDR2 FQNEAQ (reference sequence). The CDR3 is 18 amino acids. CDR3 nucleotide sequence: TGTGCCAGCAGCTCCAGACGATACGGGGGCCAACTTACCTACGAGCAGTACTTC. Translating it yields CASSSRRYGGQLTYEQYF.

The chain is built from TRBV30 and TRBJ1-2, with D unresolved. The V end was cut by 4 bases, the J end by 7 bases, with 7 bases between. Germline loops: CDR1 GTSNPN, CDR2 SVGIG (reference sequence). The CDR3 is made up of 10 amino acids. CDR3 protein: CAWKEAGYTF. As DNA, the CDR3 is TGTGCCTGGAAGGAAGCTGGCTACACCTTC.

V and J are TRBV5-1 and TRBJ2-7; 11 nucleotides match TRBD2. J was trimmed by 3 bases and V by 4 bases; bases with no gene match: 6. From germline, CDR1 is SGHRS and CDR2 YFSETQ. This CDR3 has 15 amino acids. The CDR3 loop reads CASSAGTSGYYEQYF. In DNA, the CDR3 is TGCGCCAGCAGCGCCGGGACTAGCGGATACTACGAGCAGTACTTC.

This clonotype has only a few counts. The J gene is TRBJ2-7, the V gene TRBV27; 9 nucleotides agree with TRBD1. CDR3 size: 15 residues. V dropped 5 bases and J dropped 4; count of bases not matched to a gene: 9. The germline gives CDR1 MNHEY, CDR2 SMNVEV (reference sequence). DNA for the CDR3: TGTGCCAGCAGTGGGACCGGGACAGGGCCATACGAGCAGTACTTC. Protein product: CASSGTGTGPYEQYF.

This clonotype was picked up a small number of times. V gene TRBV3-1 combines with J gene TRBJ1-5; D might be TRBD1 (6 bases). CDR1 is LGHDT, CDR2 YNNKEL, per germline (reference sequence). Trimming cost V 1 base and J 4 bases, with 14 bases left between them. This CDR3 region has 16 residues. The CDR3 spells CASSQGMGGRNQPQHF. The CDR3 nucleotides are TGTGCCAGCAGCCAAGGGATGGGGGGCCGAAATCAGCCCCAGCATTTT.

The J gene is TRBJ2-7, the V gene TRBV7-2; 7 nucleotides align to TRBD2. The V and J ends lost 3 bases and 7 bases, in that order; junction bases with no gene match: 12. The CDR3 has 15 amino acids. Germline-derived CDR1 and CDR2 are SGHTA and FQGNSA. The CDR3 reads CASSFTASGYNEQYF. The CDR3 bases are TGTGCCAGCAGCTTTACCGCTAGCGGCTACAATGAGCAGTACTTC.

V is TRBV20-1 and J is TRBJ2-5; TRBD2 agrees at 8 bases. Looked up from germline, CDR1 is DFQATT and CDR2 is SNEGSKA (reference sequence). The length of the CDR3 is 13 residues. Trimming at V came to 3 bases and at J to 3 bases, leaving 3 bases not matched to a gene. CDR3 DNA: TGCAGTGCTAGCGGGGGGGCAAAAGAGACCCAGTACTTC. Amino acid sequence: CSASGGAKETQYF.

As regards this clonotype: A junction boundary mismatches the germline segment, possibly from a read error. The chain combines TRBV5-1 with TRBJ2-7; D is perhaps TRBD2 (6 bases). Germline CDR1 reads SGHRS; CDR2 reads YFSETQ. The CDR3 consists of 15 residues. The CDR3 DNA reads TGCGCCAGCAGCTTGGCTCCGGGGCCGGGAGATGAGCGGTACTTC. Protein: CASSLAPGPGDERYF.

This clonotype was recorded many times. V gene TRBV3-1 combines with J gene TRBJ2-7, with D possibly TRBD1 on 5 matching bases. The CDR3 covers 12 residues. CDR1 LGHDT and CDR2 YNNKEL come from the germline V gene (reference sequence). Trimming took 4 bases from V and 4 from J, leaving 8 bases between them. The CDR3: CASSRPGYEQYF. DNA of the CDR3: TGTGCCAGCAGCCGTCCAGGGTACGAGCAGTACTTC.

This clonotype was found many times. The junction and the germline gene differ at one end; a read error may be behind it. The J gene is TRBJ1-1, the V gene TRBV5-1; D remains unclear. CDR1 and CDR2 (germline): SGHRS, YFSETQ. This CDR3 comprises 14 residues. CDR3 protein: CASSLGGLNTEAFF. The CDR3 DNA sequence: TGTGCCAGCAGCTTAGGAGGGCTGAACACTGAAGCTTTCTTT.

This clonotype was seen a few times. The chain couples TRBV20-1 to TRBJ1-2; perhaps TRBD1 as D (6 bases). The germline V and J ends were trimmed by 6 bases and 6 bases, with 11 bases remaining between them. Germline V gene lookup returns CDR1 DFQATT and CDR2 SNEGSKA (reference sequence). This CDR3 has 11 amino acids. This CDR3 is CSAAPGDGYTF. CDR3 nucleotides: TGCAGTGCCGCACCAGGGGATGGCTACACCTTC.

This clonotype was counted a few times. CDR3: CAISGYTGGSEFF. In DNA, the CDR3 is TGTGCCATCAGTGGTTACACAGGGGGCTCTGAGTTCTTC. The rearrangement joins TRBV10-3 to TRBJ2-1; 9 bases fit TRBD1. The CDR3 contains 13 residues. Losses at the gene ends were 4 bases for V and 14 bases for J; bases not matched to a gene: 9. CDR1 ENHRY and CDR2 SYGVKD come from the germline V gene.

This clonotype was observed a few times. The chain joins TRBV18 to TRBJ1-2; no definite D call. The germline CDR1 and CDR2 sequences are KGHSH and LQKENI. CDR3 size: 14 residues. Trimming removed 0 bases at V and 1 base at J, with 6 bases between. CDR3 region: CASSPPTRNYGYTF. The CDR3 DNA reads TGTGCCAGCTCACCACCGACACGTAACTATGGCTACACCTTC.

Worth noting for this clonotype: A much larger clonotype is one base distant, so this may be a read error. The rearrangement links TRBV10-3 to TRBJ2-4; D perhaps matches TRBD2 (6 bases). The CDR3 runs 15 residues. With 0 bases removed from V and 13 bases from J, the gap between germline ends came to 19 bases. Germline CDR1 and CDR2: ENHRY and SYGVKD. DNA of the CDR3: TGTGCCATCAGTGAGTCGGGGACTGGATACAATGAGCAGTACTTC. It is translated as CAISESGTGYNEQYF.

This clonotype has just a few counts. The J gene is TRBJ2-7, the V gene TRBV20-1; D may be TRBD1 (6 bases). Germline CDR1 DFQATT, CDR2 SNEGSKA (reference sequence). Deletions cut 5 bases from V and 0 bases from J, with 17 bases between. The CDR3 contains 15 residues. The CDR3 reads CSAGAGDRSSYEQYF. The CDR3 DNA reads TGCAGTGCTGGGGCAGGGGATAGAAGCTCCTACGAGCAGTACTTC.

CDR3 in DNA: TGTGCCAGCAGTTTAGACCTCGTGAACACCGGGGAGCTGTTTTTT. Translating gives CASSLDLVNTGELFF. The J gene is TRBJ2-2, the V gene TRBV12-3 or TRBV12-4, with D unclear. The CDR3 covers 15 residues. V lost 1 base to trimming and J lost 1 base, with 7 bases between them.

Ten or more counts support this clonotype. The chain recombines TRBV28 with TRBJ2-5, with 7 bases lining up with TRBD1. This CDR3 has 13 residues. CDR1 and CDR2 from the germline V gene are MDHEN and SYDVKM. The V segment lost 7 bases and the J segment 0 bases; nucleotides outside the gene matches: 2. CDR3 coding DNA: TGTGCCAGCACCAGGGGGAACCAAGAGACCCAGTACTTC. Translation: CASTRGNQETQYF.

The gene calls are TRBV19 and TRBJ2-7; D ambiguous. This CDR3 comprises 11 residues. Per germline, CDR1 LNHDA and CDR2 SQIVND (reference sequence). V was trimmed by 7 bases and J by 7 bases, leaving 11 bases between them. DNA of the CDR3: TGTGCCAGTATGATCTACAATGAGCAGTACTTC. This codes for CASMIYNEQYF.

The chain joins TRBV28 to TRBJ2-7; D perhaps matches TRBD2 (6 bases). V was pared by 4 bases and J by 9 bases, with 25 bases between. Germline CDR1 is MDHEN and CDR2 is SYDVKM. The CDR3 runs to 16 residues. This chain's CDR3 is CASSSPSGGVPTRQYF. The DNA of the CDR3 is TGTGCCAGCAGTTCCCCCTCCGGGGGTGTACCTACTCGGCAGTACTTC.

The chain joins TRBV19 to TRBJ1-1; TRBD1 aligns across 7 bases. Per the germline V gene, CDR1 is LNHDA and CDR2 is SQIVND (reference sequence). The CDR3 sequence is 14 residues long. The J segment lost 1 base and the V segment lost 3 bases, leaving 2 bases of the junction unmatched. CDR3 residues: CASSMGQSNTEAFF. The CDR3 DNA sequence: TGTGCCAGTAGTATGGGACAGTCGAACACTGAAGCTTTCTTT.

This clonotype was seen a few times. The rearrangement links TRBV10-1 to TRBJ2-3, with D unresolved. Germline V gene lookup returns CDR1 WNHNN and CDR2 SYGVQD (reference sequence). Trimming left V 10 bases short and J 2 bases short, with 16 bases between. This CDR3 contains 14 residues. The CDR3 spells CATGNGQITDTQYF. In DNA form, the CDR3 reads TGCGCCACCGGAAATGGCCAGATCACAGATACGCAGTATTTT.

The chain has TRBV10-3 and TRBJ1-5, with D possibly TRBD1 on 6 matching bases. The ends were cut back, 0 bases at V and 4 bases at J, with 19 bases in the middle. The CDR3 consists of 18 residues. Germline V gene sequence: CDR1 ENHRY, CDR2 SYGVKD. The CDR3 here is CAISESTGTGTWNQPQHF. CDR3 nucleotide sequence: TGTGCCATCAGTGAGTCGACGGGTACAGGGACCTGGAATCAGCCCCAGCATTTT.

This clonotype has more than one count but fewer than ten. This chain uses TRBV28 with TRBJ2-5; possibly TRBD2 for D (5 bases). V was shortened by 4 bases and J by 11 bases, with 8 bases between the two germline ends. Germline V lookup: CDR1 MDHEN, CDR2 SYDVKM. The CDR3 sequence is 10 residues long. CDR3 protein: CASSSWEQYF. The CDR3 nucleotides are TGTGCCAGCAGTTCCTGGGAGCAGTACTTC. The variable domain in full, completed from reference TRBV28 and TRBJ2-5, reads DVKVTQSSRYLVKRTGEKVFLECVQDMDHENMFWYRQDPGLGLRLIYFSYDVKMKEKGDIPEGYSVSREKKERFSLILESASTNQTSMYLCASSSWEQYFGPGTRLLVL.

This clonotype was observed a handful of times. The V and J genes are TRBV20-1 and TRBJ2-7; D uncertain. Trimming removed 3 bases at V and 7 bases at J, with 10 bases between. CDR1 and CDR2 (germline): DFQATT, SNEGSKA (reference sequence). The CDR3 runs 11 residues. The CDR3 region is CSASGLDEQYF. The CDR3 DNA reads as TGCAGTGCTAGTGGGCTCGATGAGCAGTACTTC.

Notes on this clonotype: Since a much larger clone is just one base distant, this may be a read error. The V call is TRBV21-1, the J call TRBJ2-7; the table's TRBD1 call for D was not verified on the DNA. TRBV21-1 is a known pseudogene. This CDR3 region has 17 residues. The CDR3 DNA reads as TGTGCCAGCAGCAAAGGGGATAGACAGGGGAATTCCTACGAGCAGTACTTC. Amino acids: CASSKGDRQGNSYEQYF.